This passage covers 24 T cell receptor beta chains from one sample sequenced in a study of post-analysis software for immune sequencing data. Study findings and constraints: TRBV segments more frequent in patients than in controls numbered five and included TRBV5-6, TRBV5-1 and TRBV20-1.

TCR beta cDNA libraries included unique molecular identifiers. From the PCR reads, TCRdb called clonotypes with MiXCR, one entry per CDR3 protein. The sample consists of about 800,000 distinct CDR3 sequences, roughly 27% of them appearing once. Their antigens remain unidentified. The sample consisted of blood. All receptors derive from a girl aged 10-17 years with multiple sclerosis.

This clonotype was found a few times. V is TRBV7-2 and J is TRBJ1-4, with a tentative D call TRBD1 (5 bases). V shed 1 base and J shed 7 bases, with 13 bases lying between them. The CDR3 has 15 amino acids. Looked up from germline, CDR1 is SGHTA and CDR2 is FQGNSA. CDR3 in amino acids: CASSLVRGGGEKLFF. In DNA form, the CDR3 reads TGTGCCAGCAGCTTAGTAAGGGGCGGTGGTGAAAAACTGTTTTTT.

Remarks on this clonotype: A junction boundary mismatches the germline segment, possibly from a read error. The chain links TRBV6-2 or TRBV6-3 to TRBJ1-2; 9 positions agree with TRBD1. There are 14 residues in the CDR3. Germline assignment: CDR1 MNHEY and CDR2 SVGEGT. CDR3 DNA: TGTGCCAGCAGTTACTCTGGACAGGGGTATGGCCACACCTTC. Translated, it gives CASSYSGQGYGHTF.

This sequence joins TRBV20-1 and TRBJ2-3, with D perhaps being TRBD1 or TRBD2 (5 bases each). Trimming shortened V by 0 bases and J by 4 bases, and 17 bases separated the two germline ends. This CDR3 contains 16 residues. CDR1 and CDR2 from the germline V gene are DFQATT and SNEGSKA (reference sequence). Here the CDR3 DNA reads TGCAGTGCTAGAGATGACTACAGGTTACGTGCAGATACGCAGTATTTT. Its translation is CSARDDYRLRADTQYF.

The chain carries TRBV20-1 and TRBJ1-2; TRBD1 matches 8 bases. The CDR3 loop spans 16 amino acids. The ends lost 3 bases at V and 4 bases at J; junction bases unmatched: 13. Germline CDR1 DFQATT, CDR2 SNEGSKA (reference sequence). In nucleotides, the CDR3 is TGCAGTGCTAGTGGGCGCGGGCCAGGGGGCGCCTATGGCTACACCTTC. As protein: CSASGRGPGGAYGYTF.

This clonotype was counted a few times. The CDR3 coding sequence is TGTGCCAGTGAGGGGGGACTTCAGTACTTC. It yields the protein CASEGGLQYF. The chain combines TRBV3-1 with TRBJ2-5; the D call may be TRBD1 or TRBD2 (6 bases each). CDR3 length equals 10 residues. Deletions cut 9 bases from V and 11 bases from J, with 13 bases between. CDR1 is LGHDT and CDR2 is YNNKEL in the germline V gene (reference sequence).

This rearrangement joins TRBV7-6 to TRBJ1-2; maybe TRBD1 (5 bases). Germline CDR1 is SGHVS and CDR2 is FNYEAQ. The ends were cut back, 5 bases at V and 2 bases at J, with 15 bases in the middle. The CDR3 contains 15 residues. CDR3 in amino acids: CASSPGGSGNYGYTF. The DNA of the CDR3 is TGTGCCAGCAGCCCGGGCGGTTCAGGGAACTATGGCTACACCTTC.

The chain carries TRBV5-1 and TRBJ2-1; D uncertain. V dropped 4 bases and J dropped 7 bases, with 9 bases sitting between them. Germline assignment: CDR1 SGHRS and CDR2 YFSETQ. The CDR3 runs 12 residues. The CDR3 bases are TGCGCCAGCAGCCATAATATTAATGAGCAGTTCTTC. This codes for CASSHNINEQFF.

At least ten counts were recorded for this clonotype. The V call is TRBV5-1, the J call TRBJ2-7, with 9 bases aligning to TRBD1. J gave up 0 bases and V 4 bases, and 2 bases lay outside the gene matches. Per germline, CDR1 SGHRS and CDR2 YFSETQ. This CDR3 is 14 amino acids long. The CDR3 loop is CASSGTGYSYEQYF. In DNA, the CDR3 is TGCGCCAGCAGCGGGACAGGGTACTCCTACGAGCAGTACTTC.

This chain uses TRBV11-2 with TRBJ2-3, with TRBD1 matching over 8 bases. Trimming at V came to 1 base and at J to 5 bases, leaving 8 bases not matched to a gene. Germline assignment: CDR1 SGHAT and CDR2 FQNNGV. This CDR3 has 16 residues. CDR3 sequence (DNA): TGTGCCAGCAGCTTAGGGAACAGGGGGTTCGAAGATACGCAGTATTTT. This encodes CASSLGNRGFEDTQYF. Full variable domain (missing parts from reference TRBV11-2 and TRBJ2-3): EAGVAQSPRYKIIEKRQSVAFWCNPISGHATLYWYQQILGQGPKLLIQFQNNGVVDDSQLPKDRFSAERLKGVDSTLKIQPAKLEDSAVYLCASSLGNRGFEDTQYFGPGTRLTVL.

This clonotype was counted only a few times. V gene TRBV20-1 combines with J gene TRBJ2-1; perhaps TRBD1 as D (5 bases). V was cut by 4 bases and J by 15 bases, with 19 bases left in between. Per germline, CDR1 DFQATT and CDR2 SNEGSKA (reference sequence). The CDR3 has 12 amino acids. The CDR3 is CSAKAIGDLAFF. The CDR3 DNA is TGCAGTGCTAAAGCCATAGGGGATTTGGCGTTCTTC.

This clonotype was picked up a small number of times. The chain uses TRBV20-1 and TRBJ2-1, with TRBD2 matching 9 bases. The CDR3 totals 16 residues. V was clipped by 5 bases and J by 4 bases; unmatched bases: 12. CDR1 and CDR2 (germline): DFQATT, SNEGSKA (reference sequence). DNA for the CDR3: TGCAGTGCTCCCCCAGGCGGGAGGGCCGGTTACAATGAGCAGTTCTTC. This codes for CSAPPGGRAGYNEQFF.

In this sample, this clonotype turned up a few times. The chain joins TRBV3-1 to TRBJ1-5, with a weak D call TRBD1 (5 bases). V was trimmed by 5 bases and J by 4 bases, leaving 15 bases between them. CDR3 length: 15 amino acids. Germline V lookup: CDR1 LGHDT, CDR2 YNNKEL (reference sequence). In DNA form, the CDR3 reads TGTGCCAGCAGCGCAGTGGGGGGATATAATCAGCCCCAGCATTTT. Translation gives CASSAVGGYNQPQHF.

This clonotype has only a few counts. V and J are TRBV28 and TRBJ2-1, with D possibly matching TRBD1 (5 bases). Germline V gene lookup returns CDR1 MDHEN and CDR2 SYDVKM. With 7 bases removed from V and 1 base from J, the gap between germline ends came to 11 bases. The CDR3 spans 14 residues. The CDR3 protein is CASNIDSSYNEQFF. The CDR3 DNA reads as TGTGCCAGCAATATAGACAGTTCCTACAATGAGCAGTTCTTC.

The genes are TRBV6-6 and TRBJ1-2; 7 bases match TRBD1. Germline CDR1 and CDR2: MNHNY and SVGAGI (reference sequence). The CDR3 sequence is 16 residues long. The junction had 6 bases not matched to a gene; V was cut back by 2 bases and J by 0 bases. In nucleotides, the CDR3 is TGTGCCAGCAGTTACCCGCAGGGGGTGCCTAACTATGGCTACACCTTC. Amino acid sequence: CASSYPQGVPNYGYTF.

This chain joins TRBV6-6 and TRBJ2-1, with 8 nucleotides matching TRBD1. V gave up 0 bases and J gave up 3 bases; unmatched junction bases: 4. The CDR3 covers 16 residues. The germline gives CDR1 MNHNY, CDR2 SVGAGI (reference sequence). CDR3 nucleotide sequence: TGTGCCAGCAGTTACTCGGAAGGACAGGGCTACAATGAGCAGTTCTTC. Amino acid sequence: CASSYSEGQGYNEQFF.

In its sample, this clonotype was seen a few times. The chain uses TRBV6-5 and TRBJ1-1; perhaps TRBD1 as D (6 bases). Germline-derived CDR1 and CDR2 are MNHEY and SVGAGI. Trimming removed 6 bases at V and 4 bases at J, with 12 bases between. The CDR3 sequence is 13 residues long. The CDR3 nucleotides read TGTGCCAGCAGCCCCGTGGGGGCCACTGAAGCTTTCTTT. Protein sequence: CASSPVGATEAFF.

The chain recombines TRBV27 with TRBJ2-1; 10 bases agree with TRBD2. Germline loops: CDR1 MNHEY, CDR2 SMNVEV (reference sequence). The trim removed 1 base at V and 9 bases at J, leaving 9 bases unmatched. This CDR3 is 16 amino acids long. The CDR3 DNA follows: TGTGCCAGCAGTTTATTCGCTACTAGCGGGATGGGTGAGCAGTTCTTC. Amino acids: CASSLFATSGMGEQFF.

The rearrangement uses TRBV7-2 and TRBJ2-5; unclear D gene. The CDR3 has 14 residues. The V end was cut by 3 bases, the J end by 5 bases, with 13 bases between. Germline assignment: CDR1 SGHTA and CDR2 FQGNSA. Here the CDR3 reads CASSFPPLQETQYF. The CDR3 DNA follows: TGTGCCAGCAGCTTCCCTCCCCTCCAGGAGACCCAGTACTTC.

Details on this clonotype: A read error is possible here, since a much larger clone lies one base away. The rearrangement links TRBV6-4 to TRBJ2-6; the D is unclear. This CDR3 spans 14 amino acids. Germline lookup yields CDR1 MRHNA and CDR2 SNTAGT. Trimming shortened V by 6 bases and J by 0 bases, and 6 bases separated the two germline ends. The DNA of the CDR3 is TGTGCCAGCAGGGCCAGCTCTGGGGCCAACGTCCTGACTTTC. It encodes CASRASSGANVLTF.

This clonotype was observed at least ten times. A junction boundary mismatches the germline segment, possibly from a read error. This sequence joins TRBV5-1 and TRBJ1-2; a weak D match, TRBD1 (5 bases). Germline CDR1 and CDR2: SGHRS and YFSETQ. This CDR3 spans 13 amino acids. The CDR3 bases are TGTGCCAGCAGTCTGACAGTTAATTATGGCTACACCTTC. This codes for CASSLTVNYGYTF.

The rearrangement uses TRBV15 and TRBJ2-1; the D is unclear. Trimming removed 4 bases from V and 3 bases from J, with 7 bases in between. CDR3 length equals 13 residues. Germline V CDR1 and CDR2: LNHNV, YYDKDF (reference sequence). CDR3 sequence (DNA): TGTGCCACCAGCAACGACATCTACAATGAGCAGTTCTTC. Protein sequence: CATSNDIYNEQFF. The full variable domain, its missing parts supplied by reference TRBV15 and TRBJ2-1, is DAMVIQNPRYQVTQFGKPVTLSCSQTLNHNVMYWYQQKSSQAPKLLFHYYDKDFNNEADTPDNFQSRRPNTSFCFLDIRSPGLGDTAMYLCATSNDIYNEQFFGPGTRLTVL.

This chain connects TRBV5-4 to TRBJ2-1; D might be TRBD2 (5 bases). Germline-derived CDR1 and CDR2 are SGHNT and YYREEE (reference sequence). The CDR3 covers 14 residues. Between the trimmed V and J ends, which lost 4 bases and 0 bases, there was a span of 8 bases. CDR3 protein: CASSPEASYNEQFF. DNA of the CDR3: TGTGCCAGCAGCCCGGAGGCCTCCTACAATGAGCAGTTCTTC. The full variable domain, with the rest looked up from reference TRBV5-4 and TRBJ2-1, is ETGVTQSPTHLIKTRGQQVTLRCSSQSGHNTVSWYQQALGQGPQFIFQYYREEENGRGNFPPRFSGLQFPNYSSELNVNALELDDSALYLCASSPEASYNEQFFGPGTRLTVL.

The chain uses TRBV5-5 and TRBJ1-5; D remains ambiguous. Between the trimmed V and J ends, which lost 4 bases and 4 bases, there was a span of 15 bases. In germline, CDR1 is SGHKS, CDR2 YYEKEE (reference sequence). This CDR3 is built from 15 residues. In DNA form, the CDR3 reads TGTGCCAGCAGCCCCCGGGCCAGGATAAATCAGCCCCAGCATTTT. This codes for CASSPRARINQPQHF.

This clonotype was seen a handful of times. V gene TRBV5-1 combines with J gene TRBJ2-5, with D unresolved. Trimming removed 7 bases at V and 4 bases at J, with 14 bases between. CDR3 length: 13 residues. Germline CDR1 SGHRS, CDR2 YFSETQ. The CDR3 coding sequence is TGCGCCAGCGAGAGTAGTGGTGCAGAGACCCAGTACTTC. Amino acids: CASESSGAETQYF.